This T cell receptor beta chain was retrieved from a study of CD8+ T cells in alopecia areata. Across the study: Those treated were given oral tofacitinib at 5 to 10 mg twice daily. Dosing with tofacitinib proceeded for 6 to 18 months, followed by 6 months off drug.

Of note for this clone: Its specificity is not known.

Peripheral blood samples and lesional scalp punch biopsies were obtained from alopecia areata patients. Germline V CDR1 and CDR2: SQVTM, ANQGSEA. With 4 bases clipped from V and 7 bases from J, the junction kept 8 bases outside the gene matches. The CDR3 runs 13 residues. Extraction and reverse transcription of RNA yielded cDNA as the sequencing template. Sequenced by immunoSEQ multiplex PCR; TCRdb stores in-frame clones only, minus some. The top ten clones hold more than 12% of a sample with about 11,000 clones, 61% of them seen once. The study's findings and limits: The study also sequences resident alphabeta T cells of normal skin in scalp samples. Lesional scalp displayed greater clonality than normal scalp, most notably in alopecia totalis/universalis.

Sequenced material: skin. V is TRBV29-1 and J is TRBJ2-7; TRBD2 matches 9 bases. The receptor's source is a human donor with alopecia areata. Written as DNA, the CDR3 is TGCAGCGTTGGTGGCAGCGGGGGGTCGGAGCAGTACTTC. Residues: CSVGGSGGSEQYF.